The rows below give T cell receptor beta chains drawn from one sample of a study of T cell responses to AZD1222 COVID-19 vaccine. Sequencing used immunoSEQ multiplex PCR; TCRdb keeps in-frame clones, though not all of them. The profile shows some 100,000 clones, more than 75% of them singletons. The source was peripheral blood, collected 28 days after the second AZD1222 dose. The receptors come from an adult who received the AZD1222 COVID-19 vaccine. Both conserved end residues are part of each CDR3. Fields, in order: V gene, D gene, clone size, J gene, CDR3 DNA, CDR3 protein. D genes are given only for firm matches. Clone size is shown for a subset of rows, as once, few, many or a class of expanded clone.

v_call: TRBV7-7
d_call: -
clone_size: -
j_call: TRBJ1-3
cdr3_nt: TGTGCTAGCAGCTTAGCAGGAGGCTCTGGAAACACCATATATTTT
cdr3_aa: CASSLAGGSGNTIYF

v_call: TRBV28
d_call: TRBD1
clone_size: -
j_call: TRBJ1-2
cdr3_nt: TGTGCCAGCAGTTTAGATCTGGGGACAGGGAGTGGCTACACCTTC
cdr3_aa: CASSLDLGTGSGYTF

v_call: TRBV5-1
d_call: TRBD1
clone_size: -
j_call: TRBJ1-4
cdr3_nt: TGCGCCAGCAGCTTGACCTCCGGGACAGGGGAATTAGCTAATGAAAAACTGTTTTTT
cdr3_aa: CASSLTSGTGELANEKLFF

v_call: TRBV4-1
d_call: TRBD2
clone_size: -
j_call: TRBJ2-1
cdr3_nt: TGCGCCAGCAGCCCTAGCGGAGTCTACAATGAGCAGTTCTTC
cdr3_aa: CASSPSGVYNEQFF

v_call: TRBV6-5
d_call: -
clone_size: -
j_call: TRBJ2-7
cdr3_nt: TGTGCCAGCAGTTCCCCCCGGGGGATTACCTACGAGCAGTACTTC
cdr3_aa: CASSSPRGITYEQYF

v_call: TRBV7-9
d_call: -
clone_size: -
j_call: TRBJ1-1
cdr3_nt: TGTGCCAGCAGCTTAGGACAGCCTCCTTTTGAAGCTTTCTTT
cdr3_aa: CASSLGQPPFEAFF

v_call: TRBV12-2
d_call: -
clone_size: -
j_call: TRBJ1-5
cdr3_nt: TGTGCAAGTCGCTTAAGCAAAATCTTTACACTGGGCCAGGGGAATCAGCCCCAGCATTTT
cdr3_aa: CASRLSKIFTLGQGNQPQHF

v_call: TRBV7-8
d_call: -
clone_size: -
j_call: TRBJ1-2
cdr3_nt: TGTGCCAGCAGCCCCCCAGGAATTACCTTAGATGGCTACACCTTC
cdr3_aa: CASSPPGITLDGYTF

v_call: TRBV7-8
d_call: -
clone_size: once
j_call: TRBJ2-2
cdr3_nt: TGTGCCAGCAGCCGGGACACTTCCGGGACCGGGGAGCTGTTTTTT
cdr3_aa: CASSRDTSGTGELFF

v_call: TRBV14
d_call: -
clone_size: -
j_call: TRBJ2-7
cdr3_nt: TGTGCCAGCAGCCCACCCTGGACCGCTTACGAGCAGTACTTC
cdr3_aa: CASSPPWTAYEQYF

v_call: TRBV5-4
d_call: TRBD1
clone_size: -
j_call: TRBJ1-1
cdr3_nt: TGTGCCAGCAGCTTGCCGGGACAGGTAAACACTGAAGCTTTCTTT
cdr3_aa: CASSLPGQVNTEAFF

v_call: TRBV12-3/TRBV12-4
d_call: -
clone_size: -
j_call: TRBJ1-5
cdr3_nt: TGTGCCAGCGGGCAAAATCAGCCCCAGCATTTT
cdr3_aa: CASGQNQPQHF

v_call: TRBV7-2
d_call: -
clone_size: -
j_call: TRBJ1-2
cdr3_nt: TGTGCCAGCAGCTCGGCCCGAGACAAGGGCTCCTATGGCTACACCTTC
cdr3_aa: CASSSARDKGSYGYTF

v_call: TRBV30
d_call: -
clone_size: -
j_call: TRBJ1-2
cdr3_nt: TGTGCCTGGAGTCCCCGGACGTCCTGGGGGACTGGCTACACCTTC
cdr3_aa: CAWSPRTSWGTGYTF

v_call: TRBV30
d_call: -
clone_size: -
j_call: TRBJ1-6
cdr3_nt: TGTGCCTGGAGTGTGTTGGGGGACTCCTATAATTCACCCCTCCACTTT
cdr3_aa: CAWSVLGDSYNSPLHF

v_call: TRBV9
d_call: TRBD1
clone_size: -
j_call: TRBJ1-5
cdr3_nt: TGTGCCAGCAGCCTCCTTCGGACAGGCCCCATCTATAGCAATCAGCCCCAGCATTTT
cdr3_aa: CASSLLRTGPIYSNQPQHF

v_call: TRBV7-9
d_call: TRBD2
clone_size: -
j_call: TRBJ2-5
cdr3_nt: TGTGCCAGCAGCCGGGGGACTAGCGGTATACAAGAGACCCAGTACTTC
cdr3_aa: CASSRGTSGIQETQYF

v_call: TRBV3-1/TRBV3-2
d_call: TRBD1
clone_size: -
j_call: TRBJ1-2
cdr3_nt: TGTGCCAGCAGCCAAGAAACAGGGGACTATGGCTACACCTTC
cdr3_aa: CASSQETGDYGYTF

v_call: TRBV30
d_call: -
clone_size: once
j_call: TRBJ1-4
cdr3_nt: TGTGCCTGCCACCGGGGGGTGAGGGAACTGTTTTTT
cdr3_aa: CACHRGVRELFF

v_call: TRBV5-6
d_call: -
clone_size: -
j_call: TRBJ1-6
cdr3_nt: TGTGCCAGCAGCTTGGCAGATAATTCACCCCTCCACTTT
cdr3_aa: CASSLADNSPLHF

v_call: TRBV19
d_call: -
clone_size: -
j_call: TRBJ1-2
cdr3_nt: TGTGCCAGTACAGGGCCCAAGGGGAATGGCTACACCTTC
cdr3_aa: CASTGPKGNGYTF

v_call: TRBV19
d_call: -
clone_size: once
j_call: TRBJ2-7
cdr3_nt: TGTGCCAGTAGTACAGCGGGCCTCTACGAGCAGTACTTC
cdr3_aa: CASSTAGLYEQYF

v_call: TRBV18
d_call: TRBD2
clone_size: few
j_call: TRBJ2-2
cdr3_nt: TGTGCCAGCTCACCAGAAAATGTAGCGGGGGGCCTTTCCGCCACCGGGGAGCTGTTTTTT
cdr3_aa: CASSPENVAGGLSATGELFF

v_call: TRBV14
d_call: -
clone_size: -
j_call: TRBJ1-3
cdr3_nt: TGTGCCAGCAGCCAAGACATCTCTGGAAACACCATATATTTT
cdr3_aa: CASSQDISGNTIYF

v_call: TRBV4-2
d_call: -
clone_size: -
j_call: TRBJ2-7
cdr3_nt: TGTGCCAGCAGCCACACATGGGGGGATGGCGCCTACGAGCAGTACTTC
cdr3_aa: CASSHTWGDGAYEQYF

v_call: TRBV4-2
d_call: -
clone_size: -
j_call: TRBJ1-2
cdr3_nt: TGTGCCAGCAGCCAAGACGCCCTCGTGTACAGGCGAAATAACTATGGCTACACCTTC
cdr3_aa: CASSQDALVYRRNNYGYTF

v_call: TRBV9
d_call: -
clone_size: -
j_call: TRBJ1-6
cdr3_nt: TGTGCCAGCAGCGTAGTTGGGGGTAATTCACCCCTCCACTTT
cdr3_aa: CASSVVGGNSPLHF

v_call: TRBV7-3
d_call: TRBD2
clone_size: -
j_call: TRBJ2-3
cdr3_nt: TGTGCCAGCAGCTCATTAGCGGGACCGCACGGAGATACGCAGTATTTT
cdr3_aa: CASSSLAGPHGDTQYF

v_call: TRBV7-3
d_call: TRBD2
clone_size: -
j_call: TRBJ2-7
cdr3_nt: TGTGCCAGCCGAGCGGGGGCCGAGTCCTACGAGCAGTACTTC
cdr3_aa: CASRAGAESYEQYF

v_call: TRBV4-3
d_call: TRBD1
clone_size: -
j_call: TRBJ1-2
cdr3_nt: TGCGCCAGCAGCCATATAACCGGGACAGAGGGAGACTATGGCTACACCTTC
cdr3_aa: CASSHITGTEGDYGYTF

v_call: TRBV19
d_call: -
clone_size: few
j_call: TRBJ1-5
cdr3_nt: TGTGCCAGTACCCACCGTCGGGGCGGGGGCAATCAGCCCCAGCATTTT
cdr3_aa: CASTHRRGGGNQPQHF

v_call: TRBV19
d_call: -
clone_size: -
j_call: TRBJ1-1
cdr3_nt: TGTGCCAGTAACCCTAATCCCCCTCTGACAGGCGAAGCTTTCTTT
cdr3_aa: CASNPNPPLTGEAFF